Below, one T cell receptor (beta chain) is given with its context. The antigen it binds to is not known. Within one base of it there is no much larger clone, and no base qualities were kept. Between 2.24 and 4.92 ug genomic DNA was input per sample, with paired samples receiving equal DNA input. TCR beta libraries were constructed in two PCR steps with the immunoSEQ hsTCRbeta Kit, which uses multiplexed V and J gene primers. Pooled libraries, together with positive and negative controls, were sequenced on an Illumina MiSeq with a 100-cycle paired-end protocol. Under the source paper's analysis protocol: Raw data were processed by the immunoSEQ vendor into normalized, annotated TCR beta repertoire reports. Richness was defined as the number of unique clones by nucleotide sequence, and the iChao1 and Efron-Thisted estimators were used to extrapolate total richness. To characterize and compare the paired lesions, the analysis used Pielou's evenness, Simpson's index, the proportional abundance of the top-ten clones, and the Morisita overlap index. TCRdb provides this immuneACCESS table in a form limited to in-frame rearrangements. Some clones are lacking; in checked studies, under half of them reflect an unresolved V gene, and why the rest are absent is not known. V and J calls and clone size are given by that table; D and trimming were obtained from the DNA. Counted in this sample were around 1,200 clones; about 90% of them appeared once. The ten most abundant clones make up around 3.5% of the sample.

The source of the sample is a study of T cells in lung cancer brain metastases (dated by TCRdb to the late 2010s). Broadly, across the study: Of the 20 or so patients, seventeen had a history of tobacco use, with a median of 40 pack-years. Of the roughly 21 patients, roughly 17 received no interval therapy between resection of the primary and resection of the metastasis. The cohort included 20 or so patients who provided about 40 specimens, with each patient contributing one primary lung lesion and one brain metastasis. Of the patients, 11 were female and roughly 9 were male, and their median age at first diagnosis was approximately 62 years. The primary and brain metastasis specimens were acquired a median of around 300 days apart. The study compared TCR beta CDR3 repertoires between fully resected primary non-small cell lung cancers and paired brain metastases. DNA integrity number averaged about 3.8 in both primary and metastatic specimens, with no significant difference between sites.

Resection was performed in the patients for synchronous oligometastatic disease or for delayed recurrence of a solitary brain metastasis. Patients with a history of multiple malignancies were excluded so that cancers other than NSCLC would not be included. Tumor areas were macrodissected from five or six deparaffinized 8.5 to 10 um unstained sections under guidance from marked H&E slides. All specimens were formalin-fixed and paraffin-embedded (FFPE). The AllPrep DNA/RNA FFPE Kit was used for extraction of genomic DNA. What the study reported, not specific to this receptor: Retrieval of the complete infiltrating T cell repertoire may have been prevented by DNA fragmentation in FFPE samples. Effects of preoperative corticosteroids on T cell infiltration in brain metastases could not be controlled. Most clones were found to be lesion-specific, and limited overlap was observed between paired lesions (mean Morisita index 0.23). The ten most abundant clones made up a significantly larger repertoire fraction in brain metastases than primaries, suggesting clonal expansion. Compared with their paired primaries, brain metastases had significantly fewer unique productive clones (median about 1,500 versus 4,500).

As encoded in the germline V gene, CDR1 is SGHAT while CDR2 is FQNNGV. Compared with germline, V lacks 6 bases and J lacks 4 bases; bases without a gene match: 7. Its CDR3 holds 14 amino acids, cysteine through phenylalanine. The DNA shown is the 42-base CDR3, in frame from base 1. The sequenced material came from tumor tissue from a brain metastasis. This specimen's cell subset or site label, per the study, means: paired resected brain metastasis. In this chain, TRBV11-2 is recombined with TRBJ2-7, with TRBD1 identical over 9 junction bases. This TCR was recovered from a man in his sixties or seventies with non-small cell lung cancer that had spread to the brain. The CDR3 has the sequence CASRQTGGIYEQYF. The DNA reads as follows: TGTGCCAGCAGGCAAACAGGGGGCATTTACGAGCAGTACTTC.